The rows below give T cell receptor beta chains drawn from one sample of a study of T cells in Graves' hyperthyroidism and ophthalmopathy. TCRdb reanalysed the multiplex PCR reads using MiXCR and keeps one entry per CDR3 protein. Altogether some 400,000 distinct CDR3 sequences are present, approximately 19% being singletons, with the ten largest covering 3.7%. The specimen sequenced was blood. The source is a woman under 30 with Graves' hyperthyroidism. Both conserved end residues are part of each CDR3. The order of the fields is J gene, D gene, V gene, clone size, CDR3 protein, CDR3 DNA. A D gene is named only where the DNA matches it firmly. Not all rows give a size; the values are once, few, many and, for expanded clones, a class.

j_call: TRBJ1-2
d_call: NA
v_call: TRBV2
clone_size: many
cdr3_aa: CATARGREEDGYTF
cdr3_nt: TGTGCCACCGCTCGGGGCAGGGAAGAAGATGGCTACACCTTC

j_call: TRBJ2-3
d_call: NA
v_call: TRBV12-3/TRBV12-4
clone_size: NA
cdr3_aa: CAIRRATSTDTQYF
cdr3_nt: TGTGCCATCCGACGCGCAACTAGCACAGATACGCAGTATTTT

j_call: TRBJ1-1
d_call: NA
v_call: TRBV6-1
clone_size: NA
cdr3_aa: CASSEARPFEAFF
cdr3_nt: TGTGCCAGCAGTGAAGCCCGTCCGTTTGAAGCTTTCTTT

j_call: TRBJ1-1
d_call: NA
v_call: TRBV13
clone_size: many
cdr3_aa: CASSFSGQDNTEAFF
cdr3_nt: TGTGCCAGCAGCTTCTCCGGTCAGGACAACACTGAAGCTTTCTTT

j_call: TRBJ1-1
d_call: TRBD1
v_call: TRBV7-3
clone_size: NA
cdr3_aa: CASRTRDRGPTEAFF
cdr3_nt: TGTGCCAGCAGAACCCGGGACAGGGGGCCCACTGAAGCTTTCTTT

j_call: TRBJ1-2
d_call: NA
v_call: TRBV7-3
clone_size: many
cdr3_aa: CASSLTGQSNGYTF
cdr3_nt: TGTGCCAGCAGCTTAACGGGGCAGTCCAATGGCTACACCTTC

j_call: TRBJ2-2
d_call: NA
v_call: TRBV6-6
clone_size: many
cdr3_aa: CASRLMNTGELFF
cdr3_nt: TGTGCCAGCAGGTTAATGAACACCGGGGAGCTGTTTTTT

j_call: TRBJ2-7
d_call: TRBD1
v_call: TRBV28
clone_size: NA
cdr3_aa: CASSLWRTGSEQYF
cdr3_nt: TGTGCCAGCAGTTTATGGAGGACAGGTAGTGAGCAGTACTTC

j_call: TRBJ1-5
d_call: NA
v_call: TRBV20-1
clone_size: many
cdr3_aa: CSASPKRYQPQHF
cdr3_nt: TGCAGTGCTAGCCCTAAACGATATCAGCCCCAGCATTTT

j_call: TRBJ2-1
d_call: NA
v_call: TRBV6-2/TRBV6-3
clone_size: many
cdr3_aa: CASSFPGGAVNEQFF
cdr3_nt: TGTGCCAGCAGTTTTCCCGGTGGGGCTGTCAATGAGCAGTTCTTC

j_call: TRBJ1-2
d_call: TRBD1
v_call: TRBV28
clone_size: NA
cdr3_aa: CATYTGTGDLGYTF
cdr3_nt: TGTGCCACTTACACCGGGACAGGGGATCTAGGTTACACCTTC

j_call: TRBJ2-7
d_call: NA
v_call: TRBV28
clone_size: many
cdr3_aa: CASSINSRYEQYF
cdr3_nt: TGTGCCAGCAGCATAAACAGCCGCTACGAGCAGTACTTC

j_call: TRBJ2-2
d_call: TRBD1
v_call: TRBV6-1
clone_size: few
cdr3_aa: CASSGQGAGTGELFF
cdr3_nt: TGTGCCAGCAGTGGGCAGGGGGCTGGCACCGGGGAGCTGTTTTTT

j_call: TRBJ1-2
d_call: TRBD1
v_call: TRBV6-1
clone_size: many
cdr3_aa: CASSEGPAGGYGYTF
cdr3_nt: TGTGCCAGCAGTGAAGGCCCAGCAGGGGGCTATGGCTACACCTTC

j_call: TRBJ1-5
d_call: NA
v_call: TRBV13
clone_size: many
cdr3_aa: CASSLGQPHSNQPQHF
cdr3_nt: TGTGCCAGCAGCTTAGGACAGCCCCATAGCAATCAGCCCCAGCATTTT

j_call: TRBJ1-6
d_call: NA
v_call: TRBV6-4
clone_size: many
cdr3_aa: CASSYYRVQNSPLHF
cdr3_nt: TGTGCCAGCAGTTATTACAGGGTACAGAATTCACCCCTCCACTTT

j_call: TRBJ2-7
d_call: NA
v_call: TRBV2
clone_size: many
cdr3_aa: CASSADYEQYF
cdr3_nt: TGTGCCAGCAGTGCAGACTACGAGCAGTACTTC

j_call: TRBJ1-5
d_call: TRBD1
v_call: TRBV20-1
clone_size: many
cdr3_aa: CSARPTGVRQPQHF
cdr3_nt: TGCAGTGCTAGACCGACAGGGGTTCGCCAGCCCCAGCATTTT

j_call: TRBJ1-5
d_call: NA
v_call: TRBV30
clone_size: many
cdr3_aa: CAWSAGLSNQPQHF
cdr3_nt: TGTGCCTGGAGTGCGGGGTTGAGCAATCAGCCCCAGCATTTT

j_call: TRBJ2-7
d_call: NA
v_call: TRBV5-4
clone_size: many
cdr3_aa: CASSLEGGLTYEQYF
cdr3_nt: TGTGCCAGCAGCTTGGAAGGTGGATTAACCTACGAGCAGTACTTC

j_call: TRBJ2-2
d_call: NA
v_call: TRBV11-2
clone_size: few
cdr3_aa: CASSLSRTGNTGELFF
cdr3_nt: TGTGCCAGCAGCTTAAGTAGGACTGGGAACACCGGGGAGCTGTTTTTT

j_call: TRBJ1-1
d_call: NA
v_call: TRBV7-9
clone_size: many
cdr3_aa: CASMLGLDTEASF
cdr3_nt: TGTGCCAGCATGCTGGGGCTTGACACTGAAGCTTCCTTT

j_call: TRBJ2-7
d_call: NA
v_call: TRBV20-1
clone_size: many
cdr3_aa: CSARGGGAGRYEQYF
cdr3_nt: TGCAGTGCTAGAGGCGGCGGGGCAGGCCGCTACGAGCAGTACTTC

j_call: TRBJ1-5
d_call: TRBD1
v_call: TRBV2
clone_size: many
cdr3_aa: CASSVGDRHNQPQHF
cdr3_nt: TGTGCCAGCAGTGTCGGGGACAGACACAATCAGCCCCAGCATTTT

j_call: TRBJ1-2
d_call: NA
v_call: TRBV18
clone_size: NA
cdr3_aa: CASSHGPSGGGYTF
cdr3_nt: TGTGCCAGCTCACACGGCCCCTCCGGTGGTGGCTACACCTTC

j_call: TRBJ1-5
d_call: NA
v_call: TRBV28
clone_size: many
cdr3_aa: CASTPVTGNQPQHF
cdr3_nt: TGTGCCAGCACTCCCGTGACAGGCAATCAGCCCCAGCATTTT